The text below deals with one TCR beta chain. Its antigen remains unidentified. This sample's time point: healthy volunteer bleed at 2 weeks. Researchers extracted total RNA from unfractionated whole blood. Library construction involved attaching unique molecular identifiers to individual cDNA molecules, which allowed quantitative, reproducible TCR counting. In the source study's methods: Sample TCR totals centred on a median of around 93,000, ranging about 20,000 to 690,600. TCRdb re-derived calls from the RACE reads in MiXCR, one entry per CDR3 protein. The V and J calls and clone size come from TCRdb's table, not from the authors' own analysis. The sample includes roughly 100,000 distinct CDR3 sequences, over 8% of them seen just once. This sample was taken from a study of human T cells and chemical hapten exposure. Study-wide background: Variability of per-sample TCR yields stemmed mainly from small differences in pooled library volume. Study results and caveats: The study found that DPC sensitization did not change TCRs above 1 in 1000 frequency.

Germline loops: CDR1 LNHNV, CDR2 YYDKDF (reference sequence). This CDR3 is 14 amino acids long. Trimming cost V 4 bases and J 10 bases; bases outside gene matches: 10. The sample taken for sequencing was whole blood. The chain employs TRBV15 and TRBJ1-1; 9 nucleotides line up with TRBD1. This TCR was sampled from a female donor in good health. Some clones in this sample may be carry-over from other donors' samples. CDR3 in amino acids: CATSTEGQGDGAFF. The CDR3 nucleotides are TGTGCCACCAGCACTGAGGGACAGGGAGATGGAGCTTTCTTT.